The clone carrying this T cell receptor (beta chain) was counted only a few times. The V and J ends lost 6 bases and 0 bases respectively, with 15 bases between them. The germline V gene has CDR1 MNHEY and CDR2 SMNVEV (reference sequence). CDR3 size: 17 residues. This entry comes from a study of blood T cell repertoires in COVID-19. Original processing methods: Reference gene primer amplification yielded estimated nucleated cell counts. Libraries were prepared by immunoSEQ multiplex PCR; TCRdb keeps only in-frame clonotypes and omits some of them. The DNA was the basis for D and trimming; V, J and clone size are from that table. The table has tens of thousands of clones, approximately 88% seen once.

The receptor comes from a human donor with active COVID-19. The donor label of this sample is uncertain. Sequencing input: peripheral blood. The genes are TRBV27 and TRBJ1-6; D gene ambiguous. The CDR3 DNA reads as TGTGCCAGCAGCCCGACATATTTAAGCTCCTATAATTCACCCCTCCACTTT. Protein sequence: CASSPTYLSSYNSPLHF.